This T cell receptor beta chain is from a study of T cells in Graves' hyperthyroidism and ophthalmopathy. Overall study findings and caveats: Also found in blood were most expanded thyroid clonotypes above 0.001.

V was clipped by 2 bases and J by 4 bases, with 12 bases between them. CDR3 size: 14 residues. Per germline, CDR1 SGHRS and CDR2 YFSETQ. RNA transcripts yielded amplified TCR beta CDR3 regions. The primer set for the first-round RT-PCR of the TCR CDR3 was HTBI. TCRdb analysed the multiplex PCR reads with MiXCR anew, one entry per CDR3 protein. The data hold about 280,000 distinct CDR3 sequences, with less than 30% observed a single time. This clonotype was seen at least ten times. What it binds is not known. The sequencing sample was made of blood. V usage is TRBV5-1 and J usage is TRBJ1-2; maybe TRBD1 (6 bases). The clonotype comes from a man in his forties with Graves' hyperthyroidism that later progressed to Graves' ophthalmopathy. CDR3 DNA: TGCGCCAGCAGCTTACGGGGGCTGGGCTATGGCTACACCTTC. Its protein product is CASSLRGLGYGYTF.